The 7 T cell receptor beta chains in this list originate from one sample, sequenced in a study of blood T cell repertoires in COVID-19. Profiling relied on immunoSEQ multiplex PCR, and the TCRdb table lists in-frame clones only, not all of them. The data hold around 290,000 clones, with 70% to 90% observed a single time. Sequencing used PBMCs or T cells enriched from blood (not recorded which). The receptor set was obtained from an older woman in a cohort exposed to, infected with or recovered from COVID-19 (not recorded which).

As DNA, the CDR3 is TGTGCCAGCAGCTTAAATCCGGGACAGGGCACAGATACGCAGTATTTT. Its protein product is CASSLNPGQGTDTQYF. The chain recombines TRBV7-9 with TRBJ2-3, with TRBD1 identical over 8 bases. The length of the CDR3 is 16 residues. In germline, CDR1 is SEHNR, CDR2 FQNEAQ (reference sequence). V gave up 2 bases and J gave up 1 base; unmatched junction bases: 5.

This clone is a singleton in its sample. The chain uses TRBV7-8 and TRBJ2-7; maybe TRBD2 (6 bases). The CDR3 is 19 amino acids. V gave up 2 bases and J gave up 3 bases, with 26 bases separating them. The germline V gene encodes CDR1 SGHVS and CDR2 FQNEAQ. The CDR3, as DNA: TGTGCCAGCAGCTTAAATTACGGTGGCGGTATCGTGGGGGGCTACGAGCAGTACTTC. Residues: CASSLNYGGGIVGGYEQYF.

The gene calls are TRBV10-3 and TRBJ1-5; D call uncertain. Trimming shortened V by 11 bases and J by 3 bases, and 14 bases separated the two germline ends. This CDR3 is built from 13 residues. Germline assignment: CDR1 ENHRY and CDR2 SYGVKD. CDR3 sequence (DNA): TGTGCCTCGGGCGGGGAGTTCAATCAGCCCCAGCATTTT. This gives the protein CASGGEFNQPQHF.

This clone appeared a few times. V and J are TRBV5-1 and TRBJ2-3, with 15 bases matching TRBD2. V lost 4 bases and J lost 3; bases outside the gene matches: 12. Germline CDR1 and CDR2: SGHRS and YFSETQ. This CDR3 is 19 amino acids long. CDR3 protein: CASSPGLAGGGWETDTQYF. CDR3 bases: TGCGCCAGCAGCCCCGGACTAGCGGGAGGGGGTTGGGAGACAGATACGCAGTATTTT.

CDR3 sequence (DNA): TGTGCCAGCAGTTTATCTCCCGACAGGAGTATCTCCTACGAGCAGTACTTC. Protein product: CASSLSPDRSISYEQYF. The V call is TRBV27, the J call TRBJ2-7, with a possible D match to TRBD1 (6 bases). V lost 0 bases to trimming and J lost 0 bases, with 15 bases between them. The CDR3 has 17 amino acids. Germline CDR1 and CDR2: MNHEY and SMNVEV (reference sequence).

The V and J genes are TRBV29-1 and TRBJ1-1; maybe TRBD1 (5 bases). Germline CDR1 is SQVTM and CDR2 is ANQGSEA. V shed 4 bases and J shed 0 bases, with 12 bases lying between them. The CDR3 has 14 residues. The CDR3, as DNA: TGCAGCGTTGGTGGGGGGGAAATGAACACTGAAGCTTTCTTT. Residues: CSVGGGEMNTEAFF.

This chain links TRBV4-1 with TRBJ1-5, with D unresolved. CDR1 MGHRA and CDR2 YSYEKL come from the germline V gene. Trimming took off 5 bases at V and 4 bases at J, with 12 bases between the two ends. The CDR3 spans 14 residues. The CDR3 loop reads CASSWTERNQPQHF. In nucleotides, the CDR3 is TGCGCCAGCAGCTGGACTGAGAGGAATCAGCCCCAGCATTTT.